This T cell receptor (beta chain) originates from a study of breast tumors, draining lymph nodes, adjacent tissues. The study's findings and limits: Tumor and nontumor repertoires were significantly more similar in luminal-like than in basal-like breast cancer.

The CDR3 length is 15 residues. The V gene end was trimmed by 0 bases and the J gene end by 5 bases; junction bases not matched to a gene: 5. Germline lookup yields CDR1 SGHRS and CDR2 YFSETQ. Worth noting for this clonotype: Its matching antigen is unknown.

TCRdb reprocessed the multiplex PCR reads via MiXCR and lists one record per CDR3 protein. Here the sample spans 20,000 to 25,000 distinct CDR3 sequences, roughly three fifths being singletons. The sequenced material came from tumor-adjacent breast tissue. The TCR originated in a female donor with breast cancer. Some clones in this sample may be carry-over from other donors' samples. This chain uses TRBV5-1 with TRBJ1-1; TRBD1 aligns across 9 bases. This chain's CDR3 is CASSLATGGATEAFF. As DNA, the CDR3 is TGCGCCAGCAGCTTGGCGACAGGGGGGGCGACTGAAGCTTTCTTT.